The 26 T cell receptor beta chains below all came from one sample that was sequenced in a study of PD-1 blockade in mismatch repair-deficient tumors. TCRdb's table, derived via immunoSEQ multiplex PCR, lists solely in-frame clones and lacks some. The sample holds around 30,000 clones, approximately 80% seen once. The sample in question was PBMCs, obtained around 6 weeks after starting pembrolizumab. The receptors derive from an adult with mismatch repair-deficient cancer.

The CDR3 DNA reads as TGTGCCAGCAGTGACCTCCGGGGGAGGGCCCCGCAAGAGACCCAGTACTTC. Its translation is CASSDLRGRAPQETQYF. The chain links TRBV25-1 to TRBJ2-5, with 7 bases matching TRBD2. Per the germline V gene, CDR1 is MGHDK and CDR2 is SYGVNS. Trimming removed 3 bases from V and 2 bases from J; junction bases left unmatched: 12. There are 17 residues in the CDR3.

V usage is TRBV6-1 and J usage is TRBJ1-3, with D possibly being TRBD1 (6 bases). Germline loops: CDR1 MNHNS, CDR2 SASEGT. Trimming cost V 3 bases and J 0 bases, with 15 bases left between them. This CDR3 has 17 amino acids. In nucleotides, the CDR3 is TGTGCCAGCAGTGATCCGAGACAGGCCCCCTCTGGAAACACCATATATTTT. It is translated as CASSDPRQAPSGNTIYF.

This clone was observed a handful of times. The rearrangement joins TRBV5-1 to TRBJ1-1; 7 nucleotides line up with TRBD1. Trimming took 0 bases from V and 0 from J; bases not matched to a gene: 2. CDR3 size: 15 residues. Germline V gene lookup returns CDR1 SGHRS and CDR2 YFSETQ. The CDR3 DNA reads as TGCGCCAGCAGCTTGGGGGACAGTCTGAACACTGAAGCTTTCTTT. It specifies CASSLGDSLNTEAFF.

V usage is TRBV9 and J usage is TRBJ2-1; 14 bases match TRBD2. The CDR3 loop spans 18 amino acids. The V gene end was trimmed by 2 bases and the J gene end by 1 base; junction bases not matched to a gene: 5. From germline, CDR1 is SGDLS and CDR2 YYNGEE. The CDR3 here is CASSVSGTSGGSYNEQFF. CDR3 DNA sequence: TGTGCCAGCAGCGTCTCCGGGACTAGCGGGGGATCCTACAATGAGCAGTTCTTC. The complete variable domain, with remaining parts taken from reference TRBV9 and TRBJ2-1, reads DSGVTQTPKHLITATGQRVTLRCSPRSGDLSVYWYQQSLDQGLQFLIQYYNGEERAKGNILERFSAQQFPDLHSELNLSSLELGDSALYFCASSVSGTSGGSYNEQFFGPGTRLTVL.

The CDR3 bases are TGTGCCAGCAGCACGGCCTACGAGCAGTACTTC. Protein sequence: CASSTAYEQYF. The J gene is TRBJ2-7, the V gene TRBV27; D gene unclear. The CDR3 covers 11 residues. Trimming left V 6 bases short and J 2 bases short, with 5 bases between. Looked up from germline, CDR1 is MNHEY and CDR2 is SMNVEV (reference sequence).

V gene TRBV19 combines with J gene TRBJ1-1, with 9 bases matching TRBD1. CDR1 is LNHDA, CDR2 SQIVND, per germline (reference sequence). J gave up 4 bases and V 5 bases, and 8 bases lay outside the gene matches. The CDR3 sequence is 15 residues long. The CDR3 here is CASSEGQGPGTEAFF. CDR3 bases: TGTGCCAGTAGTGAGGGACAGGGCCCTGGCACTGAAGCTTTCTTT.

This clone was observed a handful of times. The chain employs TRBV12-2 and TRBJ1-1. TRBV12-2 is reported as a pseudogene. The CDR3 length is 17 residues. For the CDR3, the DNA is TGTGCAAGTCGCTTAGCCGGGAGGGGAAGCGAGAACACTGAAGCTTTCTTT. This sequence encodes CASRLAGRGSENTEAFF.

The CDR3 loop is CASSAGQGSGANVLTF. The CDR3, as DNA: TGCGCCAGCAGCGCGGGACAGGGGTCCGGGGCCAACGTCCTGACTTTC. The V and J genes are TRBV5-1 and TRBJ2-6, with 10 bases that match TRBD1. Germline V gene sequence: CDR1 SGHRS, CDR2 YFSETQ. Trimming took 4 bases from V and 4 from J; bases not matched to a gene: 5. This CDR3 has 16 amino acids.

The chain combines TRBV5-4 with TRBJ2-3; perhaps TRBD2 as D (6 bases). This CDR3 is 14 amino acids long. Trimming removed 0 bases at V and 1 base at J, with 6 bases between. Germline V gives CDR1 SGHNT, CDR2 YYREEE (reference sequence). The CDR3 DNA reads TGTGCCAGCAGCTTGGGGGGGGGCACAGATACGCAGTATTTT. This encodes CASSLGGGTDTQYF. Together with reference TRBV5-4 and TRBJ2-3, the CDR3 gives the full variable domain: ETGVTQSPTHLIKTRGQQVTLRCSSQSGHNTVSWYQQALGQGPQFIFQYYREEENGRGNFPPRFSGLQFPNYSSELNVNALELDDSALYLCASSLGGGTDTQYFGPGTRLTVL.

The chain employs TRBV5-1 and TRBJ1-3; 8 bases line up with TRBD1. CDR3 length: 15 amino acids. Trimming at V came to 4 bases and at J to 1 base, leaving 4 bases not matched to a gene. The germline gives CDR1 SGHRS, CDR2 YFSETQ. Written as DNA, the CDR3 is TGCGCCAGCAGCCGGCAGGGGGCGTCTGGAAACACCATATATTTT. This encodes CASSRQGASGNTIYF.

The chain combines TRBV7-6 with TRBJ1-2; D possibly corresponds to TRBD1 (6 bases). Trimming removed 4 bases at V and 10 bases at J, with 13 bases between. Germline loops: CDR1 SGHVS, CDR2 FNYEAQ. CDR3 length: 12 residues. Here the CDR3 reads CASSSRKGDYTF. CDR3 DNA: TGTGCCAGCAGCTCGCGTAAGGGGGACTACACCTTC. Looking up the rest from reference TRBV7-6 and TRBJ1-2 gives the full variable domain: GAGVSQSPRYKVTKRGQDVALRCDPISGHVSLYWYRQALGQGPEFLTYFNYEAQQDKSGLPNDRFSAERPEGSISTLTIQRTEQRDSAMYRCASSSRKGDYTFGSGTRLTVV.

The chain has TRBV30 and TRBJ2-1, with D possibly TRBD1 on 6 matching bases. Trimming shortened V by 1 base and J by 10 bases, and 11 bases separated the two germline ends. Germline values: CDR1 GTSNPN, CDR2 SVGIG (reference sequence). CDR3 length equals 12 residues. The CDR3 loop reads CAWSDPTGEQFF. In DNA, the CDR3 is TGTGCCTGGAGTGACCCAACAGGGGAGCAGTTCTTC.

The chain joins TRBV27 to TRBJ1-5; D remains unclear. Germline loops: CDR1 MNHEY, CDR2 SMNVEV (reference sequence). V was clipped by 3 bases and J by 4 bases, with 7 bases between them. The CDR3 runs 13 residues. Written as DNA, the CDR3 is TGTGCCAGCAGTTTGGTCAGTAATCAGCCCCAGCATTTT. Protein product: CASSLVSNQPQHF.

By share, this clone counts as medium-sized. The chain employs TRBV5-5 and TRBJ2-1, with D possibly being TRBD2 (5 bases). Germline loops: CDR1 SGHKS, CDR2 YYEKEE (reference sequence). V was cut by 3 bases and J by 5 bases, with 18 bases left in between. This CDR3 has 16 amino acids. This chain's CDR3 is CASSSTPSPTNNEQFF. The CDR3 nucleotides read TGTGCCAGCAGCTCCACTCCTAGCCCTACTAACAATGAGCAGTTCTTC.

V and J are TRBV4-1 and TRBJ2-3; maybe TRBD2 (6 bases). From germline, CDR1 is MGHRA and CDR2 YSYEKL. V gave up 0 bases and J gave up 3 bases, with 10 bases separating them. This CDR3 contains 15 residues. The CDR3 sequence is CASSQEGRMTDTQYF. The CDR3 bases are TGCGCCAGCAGCCAAGAAGGGAGGATGACAGATACGCAGTATTTT.

This clone was counted between two and nine times. The gene calls are TRBV7-6 and TRBJ1-2, with a tentative D call TRBD1 (6 bases). The germline V gene has CDR1 SGHVS and CDR2 FNYEAQ. The CDR3 is 12 residues long. Trimming cost V 4 bases and J 6 bases, with 9 bases left between them. The CDR3 reads CASSSDSDGYTF. In DNA, the CDR3 is TGTGCCAGCAGCTCGGACAGCGATGGCTACACCTTC.

V is TRBV30 and J is TRBJ1-2; D is ambiguous. The CDR3 covers 11 residues. The germline V gene encodes CDR1 GTSNPN and CDR2 SVGIG (reference sequence). Trimming shortened V by 0 bases and J by 13 bases, and 12 bases separated the two germline ends. CDR3 nucleotides: TGTGCCTGGAGTGTGGGAAGGGAGGGCACCTTC. Residues: CAWSVGREGTF.

The chain joins TRBV2 to TRBJ2-7; 7 bases fit TRBD1. The ends lost 6 bases at V and 1 base at J; junction bases unmatched: 0. Germline assignment: CDR1 SNHLY and CDR2 FYNNEI. This CDR3 contains 12 residues. CDR3: CASRGQSYEQYF. CDR3 bases: TGTGCCAGCAGGGGACAGTCCTACGAGCAGTACTTC.

The chain combines TRBV5-6 with TRBJ1-1; TRBD1 aligns across 10 bases. This CDR3 region has 12 residues. Losses at the gene ends were 4 bases for V and 8 bases for J; bases not matched to a gene: 2. Germline V gene lookup returns CDR1 SGHDT and CDR2 YYEEEE. The CDR3: CASSADRGEAFF. The CDR3 DNA is TGTGCCAGCAGCGCGGACAGGGGGGAAGCTTTCTTT.

V and J are TRBV6-6 and TRBJ1-5, with 8 positions matching TRBD1. CDR1 is MNHNY, CDR2 SVGAGI, per germline (reference sequence). With 6 bases clipped from V and 6 bases from J, the junction kept 10 bases outside the gene matches. The CDR3 length is 15 residues. The CDR3 loop reads CASRGKDRVGQPQHF. The CDR3 nucleotides read TGTGCCAGCAGGGGAAAGGACAGGGTCGGTCAGCCCCAGCATTTT.

The chain joins TRBV28 to TRBJ2-7, with TRBD2 matching over 9 bases. The germline CDR1 and CDR2 sequences are MDHEN and SYDVKM. The CDR3 is made up of 14 amino acids. V dropped 6 bases and J dropped 6; count of bases not matched to a gene: 9. The CDR3 region has the DNA TGTGCCAGCAGCAATTTAGCGGGAGCCCGCGAGCAGTACTTC. This encodes CASSNLAGAREQYF.

This clone turned up a few times. The rearrangement joins TRBV29-1 to TRBJ2-7; 9 bases fit TRBD1. The germline V gene has CDR1 SQVTM and CDR2 ANQGSEA. Germline trimming cut 4 bases from V and 5 bases from J; bases unmatched to any gene: 6. This CDR3 has 13 amino acids. The DNA of the CDR3 is TGCAGCGTTGGGGGACAGGGTGTCCACGAGCAGTACTTC. This codes for CSVGGQGVHEQYF.

The chain is built from TRBV14 and TRBJ2-7, with TRBD2 identical over 11 bases. The CDR3 length is 15 residues. Germline V gene lookup returns CDR1 SGHDN and CDR2 FVKESK. The junction had 6 bases not matched to a gene; V was cut back by 1 base and J by 7 bases. This chain's CDR3 is CASSQVAGGPREQYF. The CDR3 coding sequence is TGTGCCAGCAGCCAAGTAGCGGGAGGGCCGAGGGAGCAGTACTTC. The whole variable domain, filled in from reference TRBV14 and TRBJ2-7, reads EAGVTQFPSHSVIEKGQTVTLRCDPISGHDNLYWYRRVMGKEIKFLLHFVKESKQDESGMPNNRFLAERTGGTYSTLKVQPAELEDSGVYFCASSQVAGGPREQYFGPGTRLTVT.

The genes are TRBV7-2 and TRBJ2-3; TRBD2 matches 10 bases. The CDR3 totals 16 residues. After removal of 2 bases from V and 7 bases from J, the junction contained 9 bases not matched to a gene. CDR1 is SGHTA, CDR2 FQGNSA, per germline. CDR3 residues: CASSLFLPSGSYTQYF. CDR3 coding DNA: TGTGCCAGCAGCTTATTCCTGCCTAGCGGGAGCTATACGCAGTATTTT. The complete variable domain, with remaining parts taken from reference TRBV7-2 and TRBJ2-3, reads GAGVSQSPSNKVTEKGKDVELRCDPISGHTALYWYRQSLGQGLEFLIYFQGNSAPDKSGLPSDRFSAERTGGSVSTLTIQRTQQEDSAVYLCASSLFLPSGSYTQYFGPGTRLTVL.

V and J are TRBV9 and TRBJ2-7; weak D call: TRBD1 (6 bases). The CDR3 has 15 amino acids. Germline V lookup: CDR1 SGDLS, CDR2 YYNGEE. V lost 3 bases, J lost 0 bases, and 13 bases lay in between. CDR3 amino acids: CASSASGTYSYEQYF. The DNA of the CDR3 is TGTGCCAGCAGCGCTTCCGGGACATACTCCTACGAGCAGTACTTC. Drawing the rest from reference TRBV9 and TRBJ2-7, the complete variable domain is DSGVTQTPKHLITATGQRVTLRCSPRSGDLSVYWYQQSLDQGLQFLIQYYNGEERAKGNILERFSAQQFPDLHSELNLSSLELGDSALYFCASSASGTYSYEQYFGPGTRLTVT.

In its sample, this clone was seen once. V and J are TRBV7-9 and TRBJ2-3; D gene unclear. Looked up from germline, CDR1 is SEHNR and CDR2 is FQNEAQ (reference sequence). The V end was cut by 2 bases, the J end by 5 bases, with 8 bases between. CDR3 length: 13 amino acids. CDR3 loop: CASSLTSGDTQYF. The CDR3 DNA reads TGTGCCAGCAGCTTAACCTCCGGAGATACGCAGTATTTT.